One sample yielded the 28 T cell receptor beta chains listed below, sequenced in a study of T cell responses to AZD1222 COVID-19 vaccine. The assay was immunoSEQ multiplex PCR, and TCRdb's table has in-frame clones only and misses some. This sample has 100,000 to 150,000 clones; 88% occur once, and the top ten carry roughly 4.5%. This specimen was peripheral blood, taken on day 0 of AZD1222 vaccination. Source of these receptors: an adult in good health.

This rearrangement joins TRBV7-2 to TRBJ1-1, with TRBD1 matching 9 bases. Germline trimming cut 5 bases from V and 4 bases from J; bases unmatched to any gene: 11. This CDR3 has 16 residues. Germline V gives CDR1 SGHTA, CDR2 FQGNSA. CDR3 DNA sequence: TGTGCCAGCAGCCCACCCAGGACAGGGGCGAGCACTGAAGCTTTCTTT. Its translation: CASSPPRTGASTEAFF.

V usage is TRBV4-3 and J usage is TRBJ1-6; D is uncertain. Germline CDR1 is LGHNA and CDR2 is YSLEER. This CDR3 contains 16 residues. V lost 1 base, J lost 7 bases, and 14 bases lay in between. As DNA, the CDR3 is TGCGCCAGCAGCCAAGGTTCGGCGACCGACAATTCACCCCTCCACTTT. The encoded protein is CASSQGSATDNSPLHF.

This chain joins TRBV28 and TRBJ1-2, with 7 bases identical to TRBD1. CDR1 MDHEN and CDR2 SYDVKM come from the germline V gene. This CDR3 has 16 amino acids. Trimming cost V 1 base and J 4 bases; bases outside gene matches: 9. The CDR3 DNA follows: TGTGCCAGCAGTTTATTGAGACAGGGAGGTGGCTATGGCTACACCTTC. Its translation is CASSLLRQGGGYGYTF.

This sequence joins TRBV3-1 (or the pseudogene TRBV3-2) and TRBJ2-1; 8 nucleotides agree with TRBD2. The junction had 10 bases not matched to a gene; V was cut back by 0 bases and J by 6 bases. This CDR3 is 17 amino acids long. Germline-derived CDR1 and CDR2 are LGHDT and YNNKEL (reference sequence). In DNA, the CDR3 is TGTGCCAGCAGCCAAGAGAGGGTCGGGAGGGGGTCCAATGAGCAGTTCTTC. It codes for CASSQERVGRGSNEQFF.

The V gene is TRBV18, the J gene TRBJ1-6; D is unclear. Germline-derived CDR1 and CDR2 are KGHSH and LQKENI. V was cut by 3 bases and J by 7 bases, with 16 bases left in between. The CDR3 runs to 16 residues. This CDR3 reads CASSPDTPGQNSPLHF. The CDR3 coding sequence is TGTGCCAGCTCACCCGACACTCCAGGTCAGAATTCACCCCTCCACTTT.

The chain carries TRBV13 and TRBJ1-1, with no clear D. Germline values: CDR1 PRHDT, CDR2 FYEKMQ (reference sequence). Trimming removed 3 bases from V and 0 bases from J, with 8 bases in between. The CDR3 contains 14 residues. CDR3 sequence (DNA): TGTGCCAGCAGCTTGAGGCCCATGAACACTGAAGCTTTCTTT. It translates to CASSLRPMNTEAFF.

In the case of this clone: The sample has other DNA sequences that encode this CDR3 too. This chain joins TRBV7-2 and TRBJ2-7; D is possibly TRBD2 (6 bases). The CDR3 consists of 14 residues. V lost 6 bases and J lost 0, with 12 bases in between. Germline lookup yields CDR1 SGHTA and CDR2 FQGNSA. DNA of the CDR3: TGTGCCAGCAGTATTGGGGGGAGCTCCTACGAGCAGTACTTC. It encodes CASSIGGSSYEQYF.

This chain uses TRBV6-1 with TRBJ2-5, with a possible D match to TRBD2 (6 bases). The CDR3 length is 15 residues. Germline-derived CDR1 and CDR2 are MNHNS and SASEGT. V was shortened by 0 bases and J by 2 bases, with 10 bases between the two germline ends. CDR3 in amino acids: CASSEAGGTQETQYF. CDR3 coding DNA: TGTGCCAGCAGTGAAGCGGGCGGGACTCAAGAGACCCAGTACTTC.

The rearrangement uses TRBV3-1 (or the pseudogene TRBV3-2) and TRBJ2-7; 10 positions match TRBD1. The CDR3 is made up of 16 amino acids. Per germline, CDR1 LGHDT and CDR2 YNNKEL (reference sequence). The V and J ends lost 4 bases and 1 base, in that order; junction bases with no gene match: 7. The CDR3 spells CASSPSDRGLSYEQYF. The CDR3 DNA is TGTGCCAGCAGCCCGTCTGACAGGGGGCTTTCCTACGAGCAGTACTTC.

V is TRBV10-3 and J is TRBJ1-2; 10 positions match TRBD1. The germline CDR1 and CDR2 sequences are ENHRY and SYGVKD. The CDR3 loop spans 14 amino acids. With V trimmed by 0 bases and J by 6 bases, 1 base remained unmatched. The CDR3 DNA sequence: TGTGCCATCAGTGAGTCGGGACAGGGGAATGGCTACACCTTC. It translates to CAISESGQGNGYTF.

The chain has TRBV12-3 or TRBV12-4 and TRBJ1-1; perhaps TRBD1 as D (6 bases). V was pared by 5 bases and J by 5 bases, with 12 bases between. There are 13 residues in the CDR3. DNA of the CDR3: TGTGCCAGCAGTACAACAGGGTATACTGAAGCTTTCTTT. This codes for CASSTTGYTEAFF.

This clone was counted a few times. The chain links TRBV19 to TRBJ1-6; tentative D call: TRBD1 (6 bases). CDR1 and CDR2 (germline): LNHDA, SQIVND (reference sequence). Trimming stripped 7 bases from V and 2 bases from J, with 15 bases between. The CDR3 has 16 residues. CDR3 nucleotide sequence: TGTGCCAGTACCAACCTAGGGGGGCCCTATAATTCACCCCTCCACTTT. Amino acids: CASTNLGGPYNSPLHF.

This clone was detected a few times. V usage is TRBV19 and J usage is TRBJ1-5; D not certain. V was cut by 10 bases and J by 1 base, with 11 bases left in between. This CDR3 is built from 13 residues. CDR1 is LNHDA, CDR2 SQIVND, per germline (reference sequence). The CDR3 loop reads CATQIKSNQPQHF. CDR3 nucleotides: TGTGCCACCCAGATCAAGAGCAATCAGCCCCAGCATTTT.

This chain links TRBV6-5 with TRBJ1-1, with 7 positions matching TRBD1. J gave up 2 bases and V 9 bases, and 12 bases lay outside the gene matches. The CDR3 is 15 residues long. Germline values: CDR1 MNHEY, CDR2 SVGAGI. CDR3 residues: CASFSGTAINTEAFF. The CDR3 DNA reads TGTGCCAGTTTCTCCGGGACAGCAATCAACACTGAAGCTTTCTTT.

The rearrangement links TRBV4-3 to TRBJ1-2, with a tentative D call TRBD1 (5 bases). The CDR3 loop spans 15 amino acids. The germline V gene encodes CDR1 LGHNA and CDR2 YSLEER. Deletions cut 3 bases from V and 4 bases from J, with 15 bases between. The CDR3 region has the DNA TGCGCCAGCAGCCAGGCTCCGACAGTGATCTATGGCTACACCTTC. Translation gives CASSQAPTVIYGYTF.

The chain joins TRBV11-3 to TRBJ2-7, with D tentatively TRBD1 (6 bases). Germline V lookup: CDR1 SGHNT, CDR2 YENEEA. The CDR3 totals 16 residues. V lost 5 bases and J lost 1, with 18 bases in between. Written as DNA, the CDR3 is TGTGCCAGCAGCCAATTCCAGGGGTATATTTCCTACGAGCAGTACTTC. Amino acid sequence: CASSQFQGYISYEQYF.

The chain combines TRBV5-4 with TRBJ1-1; the match to TRBD1 covers 7 bases. CDR3 size: 14 residues. Germline values: CDR1 SGHNT, CDR2 YYREEE (reference sequence). The V gene end was trimmed by 1 base and the J gene end by 5 bases; junction bases not matched to a gene: 5. Here the CDR3 DNA reads TGTGCCAGCAGCTTGATTGACAGGGCAACTGAAGCTTTCTTT. It translates to CASSLIDRATEAFF. Complete variable domain (other parts from reference TRBV5-4 and TRBJ1-1): ETGVTQSPTHLIKTRGQQVTLRCSSQSGHNTVSWYQQALGQGPQFIFQYYREEENGRGNFPPRFSGLQFPNYSSELNVNALELDDSALYLCASSLIDRATEAFFGQGTRLTVV.

This rearrangement joins TRBV7-9 to TRBJ1-5; no definite D call. The CDR3 has 14 amino acids. In germline, CDR1 is SEHNR, CDR2 FQNEAQ (reference sequence). Between the trimmed V and J ends, which lost 3 bases and 4 bases, there was a span of 10 bases. CDR3 protein: CASSFGVGNQPQHF. CDR3 nucleotide sequence: TGTGCCAGCAGCTTTGGGGTGGGTAATCAGCCCCAGCATTTT.

The rearrangement uses TRBV11-2 and TRBJ2-7; maybe TRBD2 (6 bases). V was clipped by 7 bases and J by 1 base, with 20 bases between them. Germline V gene sequence: CDR1 SGHAT, CDR2 FQNNGV. The CDR3 totals 16 residues. CDR3 nucleotides: TGTGCCAGCATCCTAGGGCGGGGTACCCCGTCCTACGAGCAGTACTTC. Protein sequence: CASILGRGTPSYEQYF.

This rearrangement joins TRBV12-5 to TRBJ1-5; no reliable D call. This CDR3 has 13 amino acids. Trimming left V 8 bases short and J 0 bases short, with 8 bases between. In germline, CDR1 is LGHNT, CDR2 FRNRAP. CDR3 loop: CASQRYSNQPQHF. Here the CDR3 DNA reads TGTGCTAGTCAGCGGTATAGCAATCAGCCCCAGCATTTT.

The chain carries TRBV7-2 and TRBJ2-7; 13 bases line up with TRBD2. Unmatched junction bases numbered 7, after V lost 1 base and J lost 4 bases. Germline lookup yields CDR1 SGHTA and CDR2 FQGNSA. CDR3 length equals 17 residues. The CDR3 DNA reads TGTGCCAGCAGCTTAGGCCCGGGACTAGCGGGACTGTACGAGCAGTACTTC. Amino acids: CASSLGPGLAGLYEQYF.

The chain carries TRBV28 and TRBJ1-1, with D perhaps TRBD1 (5 bases). Trimming stripped 6 bases from V and 4 bases from J, with 15 bases between. The CDR3 consists of 14 residues. Germline values: CDR1 MDHEN, CDR2 SYDVKM. DNA of the CDR3: TGTGCCAGCAGCACCCCCGGGGCTCTCACTGAAGCTTTCTTT. Encoded protein: CASSTPGALTEAFF.

V and J are TRBV24-1 and TRBJ2-5, with D perhaps TRBD2 (6 bases). Per the germline V gene, CDR1 is KGHDR and CDR2 is SFDVKD. CDR3 length: 15 residues. With 0 bases removed from V and 1 base from J, the gap between germline ends came to 8 bases. The CDR3 DNA reads as TGTGCCACCAGTGATTTGCGTAGCGGCCAAGAGACCCAGTACTTC. This gives the protein CATSDLRSGQETQYF.

The genes are TRBV6-2 or TRBV6-3 and TRBJ1-1; D call uncertain. Germline-derived CDR1 and CDR2 are MNHEY and SVGEGT. With 5 bases removed from V and 11 bases from J, the gap between germline ends came to 12 bases. The CDR3 sequence is 11 residues long. The CDR3 protein is CASSTTVTAFF. In DNA, the CDR3 is TGTGCCAGCAGTACTACAGTCACCGCTTTCTTT.

The chain couples TRBV6-5 to TRBJ1-1; D call uncertain. This CDR3 region has 13 residues. The germline V and J ends were trimmed by 6 bases and 4 bases, with 12 bases remaining between them. Per the germline V gene, CDR1 is MNHEY and CDR2 is SVGAGI. CDR3 sequence reads: CASSPAQSTEAFF. CDR3 DNA: TGTGCCAGCAGCCCCGCCCAGAGCACTGAAGCTTTCTTT.

J is TRBJ2-1 and V is TRBV18; weak D call: TRBD1 (8 bases). V shed 6 bases and J shed 8 bases, with 26 bases lying between them. The length of the CDR3 is 17 residues. The germline V gene has CDR1 KGHSH and CDR2 LQKENI. In DNA form, the CDR3 reads TGTGCCAGCTCCCAACAGGGGGGGCGTGGGGGTAGCGATGAGCAGTTCTTC. It codes for CASSQQGGRGGSDEQFF.

The CDR3 nucleotides are TGTGCCAGCAGCTCAGGGATAGGGATCAACGAGCAGTACTTC. Translation: CASSSGIGINEQYF. This chain joins TRBV7-3 and TRBJ2-7, with a tentative D call TRBD1 (5 bases). The germline V gene encodes CDR1 SGHTA and CDR2 FQGTGA. This CDR3 comprises 14 residues. Between the trimmed V and J ends, which lost 4 bases and 5 bases, there was a span of 15 bases.

This chain connects TRBV9 to TRBJ2-1; D is perhaps TRBD2 (5 bases). CDR1 and CDR2 (germline): SGDLS, YYNGEE. Trimming stripped 6 bases from V and 0 bases from J, with 10 bases between. CDR3 length: 14 residues. CDR3 sequence reads: CASTADSSYNEQFF. The CDR3 DNA reads as TGTGCCAGCACCGCGGACTCCTCCTACAATGAGCAGTTCTTC.